Described below is a single T cell receptor (beta chain) sequence and its context. What it binds is not known. This sample includes further DNA sequences coding for the same CDR3. This entry is derived from a study of cytomegalovirus exposure and HLA in healthy donors. Study-level information: A previous analysis identified 95 million to 130 million unique TCR beta sequences derived from roughly 180 million T cells.

Looked up from germline, CDR1 is GTSNPN and CDR2 is SVGIG (reference sequence). CDR3 length: 10 residues. V lost 5 bases and J lost 5, with 6 bases in between. General study results and limits: After further analysis at a later stage, roughly 16,000 TCR beta sequences were associated with HLA alleles at 0.05 false discovery rate. Among the most significant clusters, several appeared linked to common viral pathogens in a later analysis. According to an earlier analysis, most TCR beta V segments yielded productive rearrangements about 90% or about 30% of the time.

The PCR was carried out with 60 Vbeta primers and 13 Jbeta primers. Data came from immunoSEQ multiplex PCR; TCRdb stores just in-frame clones and leaves some out. The data show about 200,000 clones, 76% seen once. Sequencing input: PBMCs. V and J are TRBV30 and TRBJ2-5, with unresolved D. The source is a man younger than 35 in good health and CMV-seronegative. CDR3 nucleotide sequence: TGTGCCTGGTCCCGGGAGACCCAGTACTTC. This translates into CAWSRETQYF.